These 16 T cell receptor beta chains were all obtained from the same sample, sequenced in a study of Graves' ophthalmopathy and Graves' hyperthyroidism. RNA transcripts provided the template for amplifying TCR beta CDR3 regions. First-round RT-PCR relied on HTBI primers, and a second-round multiplex PCR came next. In TCRdb, the multiplex PCR reads were re-called with MiXCR into one record per CDR3 protein. Among 360,000 or so distinct CDR3 sequences listed, about 16% were seen once. Sequenced material: peripheral blood. The receptors shown here come from a woman between 18 and 30 years old with Graves' ophthalmopathy.

This clonotype was counted many times. The CDR3 region is CSARGTANLQPQHF. The CDR3 nucleotides read TGCAGTGCTAGAGGGACAGCGAATTTGCAGCCCCAGCATTTT. The V gene is TRBV20-1, the J gene TRBJ1-5; TRBD1 might be the D (6 bases). Trimming took off 1 base at V and 7 bases at J, with 14 bases between the two ends. The CDR3 length is 14 residues. CDR1 and CDR2 from the germline V gene are DFQATT and SNEGSKA (reference sequence).

The chain uses TRBV5-1 and TRBJ2-2, with D possibly matching TRBD2 (5 bases). The CDR3 length is 15 residues. V lost 5 bases and J 4 bases, leaving 15 bases between the germline ends. Germline assignment: CDR1 SGHRS and CDR2 YFSETQ. The CDR3 loop reads CASRDLSSFTGELFF. Written as DNA, the CDR3 is TGCGCCAGCAGGGACTTGTCCTCTTTCACCGGGGAGCTGTTTTTT.

This clonotype has at least ten counts. The chain combines TRBV15 with TRBJ1-5; 7 bases align to TRBD1. V was clipped by 1 base and J by 3 bases; unmatched bases: 6. Germline V CDR1 and CDR2: LNHNV, YYDKDF (reference sequence). The CDR3 has 16 amino acids. CDR3 DNA sequence: TGTGCCACCAGCAGAGGGGCTGACAGGGCCAATCAGCCCCAGCATTTT. Its translation: CATSRGADRANQPQHF.

This clonotype was picked up many times. The chain combines TRBV9 with TRBJ1-2; 9 nucleotides align to TRBD1. In germline, CDR1 is SGDLS, CDR2 YYNGEE. CDR3 length equals 18 residues. The V and J ends lost 3 bases and 6 bases, in that order; junction bases with no gene match: 18. The CDR3 loop is CASSASLPGQGLWDGYTF. The CDR3 region has the DNA TGTGCCAGCAGCGCATCACTCCCGGGACAGGGCCTTTGGGATGGCTACACCTTC.

This clonotype was counted ten times or more. This chain links TRBV5-1 with TRBJ2-2; TRBD2 agrees at 9 bases. CDR1 is SGHRS, CDR2 YFSETQ, per germline. This CDR3 has 17 residues. J gave up 0 bases and V 0 bases, and 3 bases lay outside the gene matches. In DNA, the CDR3 is TGCGCCAGCAGCTTGGGGCTAGCGGGATCGAACACCGGGGAGCTGTTTTTT. Its translation: CASSLGLAGSNTGELFF.

This clonotype was seen many times. The rearrangement links TRBV10-3 to TRBJ2-2; TRBD1 is a possible D gene (6 bases). The CDR3 extends over 10 amino acids. The germline CDR1 and CDR2 sequences are ENHRY and SYGVKD. V shed 10 bases and J shed 6 bases, with 6 bases lying between them. CDR3 protein: CATGAGELFF. The CDR3 nucleotides are TGTGCCACAGGGGCCGGGGAGCTGTTTTTT.

This clonotype was counted many times. CDR3 bases: TGTGCCAGCAGCTCAGCAGGAGGTCCTGGGAGCTACGAGCAGTACTTC. The encoded protein is CASSSAGGPGSYEQYF. V is TRBV7-8 and J is TRBJ2-7; tentatively, D is TRBD2 (5 bases). V shed 4 bases and J shed 3 bases, with 19 bases lying between them. Germline V gene data show CDR1 as SGHVS and CDR2 as FQNEAQ. The CDR3 covers 16 residues.

V and J are TRBV6-5 and TRBJ1-2; D is uncertain. CDR1 is MNHEY, CDR2 SVGAGI, per germline. Between the trimmed V and J ends, which lost 2 bases and 6 bases, there was a span of 10 bases. CDR3 length equals 13 residues. CDR3 sequence: CASSYLQVHGYTF. For the CDR3, the DNA is TGTGCCAGCAGTTACCTGCAGGTCCATGGCTACACCTTC.

This clonotype was observed many times. The gene calls are TRBV27 and TRBJ2-2, with 10 bases fitting TRBD1. Germline V CDR1 and CDR2: MNHEY, SMNVEV (reference sequence). The CDR3 has 14 residues. V was clipped by 9 bases and J by 6 bases; unmatched bases: 7. CDR3 region: CASCRQGAAGELFF. The CDR3 DNA reads as TGTGCCAGTTGTCGACAGGGGGCGGCCGGGGAGCTGTTTTTT.

Many counts were recorded for this clonotype. The CDR3 region is CASSQREGAGVYEQYF. DNA of the CDR3: TGTGCCAGCAGCCAACGGGAGGGGGCGGGGGTCTACGAGCAGTACTTC. The V and J genes are TRBV16 and TRBJ2-7, with D possibly matching TRBD2 (8 bases). The CDR3 sequence is 16 residues long. Germline assignment: CDR1 KGHSY and CDR2 FQNENV. Trimming stripped 2 bases from V and 3 bases from J, with 17 bases between.

This clonotype showed up many times. The V and J genes are TRBV7-8 and TRBJ2-3; TRBD2 matches 16 bases. This CDR3 comprises 16 residues. The germline V gene encodes CDR1 SGHVS and CDR2 FQNEAQ. Unmatched junction bases numbered 2, after V lost 4 bases and J lost 4 bases. For the CDR3, the DNA is TGTGCCAGCAGCTCGGGACTAGCGGGGGGGGCAGATACGCAGTATTTT. The encoded protein is CASSSGLAGGADTQYF.

This clonotype was seen many times. CDR3 nucleotides: TGTGCCAGCAGCTCGGCACACCGGGACAGGGGTTCGGCGGGAACTGAAGCTTTCTTT. Its protein is CASSSAHRDRGSAGTEAFF. The rearrangement links TRBV5-4 to TRBJ1-1, with 10 bases matching TRBD1. The CDR3 spans 19 residues. Germline CDR1 and CDR2: SGHNT and YYREEE (reference sequence). V gave up 3 bases and J gave up 5 bases; unmatched junction bases: 19.

There are many counts of this clonotype. The chain combines TRBV7-8 with TRBJ2-7, with TRBD1 identical over 8 bases. The CDR3 consists of 15 residues. Trimming at V came to 3 bases and at J to 3 bases, leaving 7 bases not matched to a gene. Germline CDR1 is SGHVS and CDR2 is FQNEAQ. For the CDR3, the DNA is TGTGCCAGCAGCTTTGATGGGACAGGATACTACGAGCAGTACTTC. Translation: CASSFDGTGYYEQYF.

The sample holds many counts of this clonotype. This chain links TRBV7-2 with TRBJ2-7; D call uncertain. Trimming removed 5 bases at V and 2 bases at J, with 7 bases between. The CDR3 loop spans 12 amino acids. Germline assignment: CDR1 SGHTA and CDR2 FQGNSA. The CDR3 loop is CASSPDTYEQYF. The DNA of the CDR3 is TGTGCCAGCAGCCCTGATACCTACGAGCAGTACTTC.

In its sample, this clonotype was seen many times. V usage is TRBV30 and J usage is TRBJ1-6; 7 nucleotides line up with TRBD1. Unmatched junction bases numbered 13, after V lost 1 base and J lost 7 bases. Germline lookup yields CDR1 GTSNPN and CDR2 SVGIG (reference sequence). The CDR3 runs 17 residues. CDR3 sequence (DNA): TGTGCCTGGAGTGCCGACAGGGCAGGCAAAGTGAATTCACCCCTCCACTTT. Protein sequence: CAWSADRAGKVNSPLHF.

Comments on this clonotype: A junction boundary mismatches the germline segment, possibly from a read error. The chain joins TRBV19 to TRBJ1-5; D call uncertain. Germline V gene sequence: CDR1 LNHDA, CDR2 SQIVND (reference sequence). The CDR3 loop spans 12 amino acids. The CDR3 protein is CASTVANQPQHF. In DNA, the CDR3 is TGTGCAAGTACGGTAGCGAATCAGCCCCAGCATTTT.